This entry lists 21 T cell receptor beta chains sequenced from one sample in a study of T-cell reconstitution after alpha-beta-depleted transplantation in children. Library preparation (for TCRbeta) was performed with unique molecular identifiers. One entry per CDR3 protein results from TCRdb running MiXCR on the PCR reads. The table shows about 610,000 distinct CDR3 sequences, with approximately 30% occurring only once. The sample was PBMCs, taken before TCRalphabeta/CD19-depleted stem cell transplant. These TCRs come from a boy under two years old with Wiskott-Aldrich syndrome, due to receive a stem cell transplant.

Ten or more counts support this clonotype. The CDR3 spells CASSLGQGVYEQYF. The CDR3, as DNA: TGCGCCAGCAGCTTGGGACAGGGCGTCTACGAGCAGTACTTC. The rearrangement uses TRBV5-1 and TRBJ2-7; TRBD1 agrees at 7 bases. The CDR3 has 14 amino acids. The germline V gene has CDR1 SGHRS and CDR2 YFSETQ. The V gene end was trimmed by 0 bases and the J gene end by 3 bases; junction bases not matched to a gene: 3.

This chain connects TRBV5-1 to TRBJ1-1; D gene ambiguous. Trimming took 4 bases from V and 0 from J, leaving 7 bases between them. The CDR3 runs to 13 residues. CDR1 and CDR2 from the germline V gene are SGHRS and YFSETQ. The CDR3 is CASSATMNTEAFF. DNA of the CDR3: TGCGCCAGCAGCGCGACAATGAACACTGAAGCTTTCTTT.

This clonotype was counted between two and nine times. The rearrangement links TRBV6-2 or TRBV6-3 to TRBJ1-5; tentative D call: TRBD1 (6 bases). CDR1 and CDR2 (germline): MNHEY, SVGEGT. CDR3 length: 15 amino acids. V lost 6 bases and J lost 5, with 17 bases in between. This CDR3 reads CASSQTGEGDQPQHF. CDR3 DNA sequence: TGTGCCAGCAGCCAGACAGGTGAAGGGGATCAGCCCCAGCATTTT.

The chain links TRBV5-1 to TRBJ1-1; no firm D call. CDR1 is SGHRS, CDR2 YFSETQ, per germline. This CDR3 is 14 amino acids long. V dropped 1 base and J dropped 1 base, with 8 bases sitting between them. CDR3 sequence (DNA): TGCGCCAGCAGCTTGACCTTTGGGAACACTGAAGCTTTCTTT. It is translated as CASSLTFGNTEAFF.

The chain couples TRBV5-1 to TRBJ2-7; 9 bases fit TRBD1. Germline V gene sequence: CDR1 SGHRS, CDR2 YFSETQ. CDR3 length: 16 residues. The trim removed 3 bases at V and 3 bases at J, leaving 10 bases unmatched. Written as DNA, the CDR3 is TGCGCCAGCAGCTCGACGGAAGGGACAGGGATCTACGAGCAGTACTTC. Its translation is CASSSTEGTGIYEQYF.

The chain carries TRBV20-1 and TRBJ1-5; D ambiguous. The ends were cut back, 3 bases at V and 3 bases at J, with 15 bases in the middle. The CDR3 is 15 amino acids. The germline V gene has CDR1 DFQATT and CDR2 SNEGSKA (reference sequence). CDR3 amino acids: CSASIGRRANQPQHF. As DNA, the CDR3 is TGCAGTGCTAGTATCGGTAGGAGGGCCAATCAGCCCCAGCATTTT.

The chain joins TRBV28 to TRBJ2-2; 11 bases fit TRBD2. In germline, CDR1 is MDHEN, CDR2 SYDVKM. The CDR3 is made up of 16 amino acids. Trimming took 6 bases from V and 2 from J; bases not matched to a gene: 5. CDR3 nucleotides: TGTGCCAGCAGGCTTAGCGGGAGGGCCAACACCGGGGAGCTGTTTTTT. Amino acid sequence: CASRLSGRANTGELFF. Variable domain in full (rest from reference TRBV28 and TRBJ2-2): DVKVTQSSRYLVKRTGEKVFLECVQDMDHENMFWYRQDPGLGLRLIYFSYDVKMKEKGDIPEGYSVSREKKERFSLILESASTNQTSMYLCASRLSGRANTGELFFGEGSRLTVL.

The chain is built from TRBV28 and TRBJ2-1, with TRBD1 identical over 7 bases. V shed 6 bases, J shed 6 bases, and the junction held 5 bases outside the gene matches. Germline CDR1 MDHEN, CDR2 SYDVKM. This CDR3 region has 13 residues. For the CDR3, the DNA is TGTGCCAGCAGATACAGGGGCAGCAATGAGCAGTTCTTC. Its protein is CASRYRGSNEQFF.

The chain couples TRBV9 to TRBJ2-1, with 8 bases identical to TRBD2. The germline gives CDR1 SGDLS, CDR2 YYNGEE. CDR3 size: 17 residues. V dropped 0 bases and J dropped 8; count of bases not matched to a gene: 13. CDR3 nucleotides: TGTGCCAGCAGCGTAGCTAGGTTCCCGGGAGGGCACGATGAGCAGTTCTTC. Residues: CASSVARFPGGHDEQFF.

This clonotype was observed a handful of times. The chain combines TRBV12-3 or TRBV12-4 with TRBJ2-7; 7 nucleotides match TRBD1. Trimming removed 6 bases from V and 1 base from J; junction bases left unmatched: 9. This CDR3 region has 15 residues. CDR3 protein: CASSPSWTGSYEQYF. CDR3 nucleotide sequence: TGTGCCAGCAGCCCCAGTTGGACAGGTTCCTACGAGCAGTACTTC.

Only a few counts were recorded for this clonotype. The chain employs TRBV30 and TRBJ1-2; no reliable D call. The ends were cut back, 5 bases at V and 10 bases at J, with 23 bases in the middle. Looked up from germline, CDR1 is GTSNPN and CDR2 is SVGIG (reference sequence). This CDR3 spans 14 amino acids. This CDR3 reads CAWLPRWPIGAYTF. Written as DNA, the CDR3 is TGTGCCTGGTTGCCCAGATGGCCGATAGGAGCCTACACCTTC.

This clonotype was seen a handful of times. The rearrangement uses TRBV10-3 and TRBJ2-1, with 8 bases aligning to TRBD2. The V and J ends lost 5 bases and 7 bases, in that order; junction bases with no gene match: 10. CDR3 size: 15 residues. Germline V gives CDR1 ENHRY, CDR2 SYGVKD. The DNA for the CDR3 is TGTGCCATCAGTTTGGCAAGCGGGAGCTTTAATGAGCAGTTCTTC. This encodes CAISLASGSFNEQFF.

In its sample, this clonotype was seen a few times. The chain uses TRBV27 and TRBJ2-7; TRBD1 might be the D (5 bases). With 1 base removed from V and 4 bases from J, the gap between germline ends came to 14 bases. The CDR3 covers 15 residues. In germline, CDR1 is MNHEY, CDR2 SMNVEV (reference sequence). This CDR3 reads CASSLLGQTPYEQYF. CDR3 DNA sequence: TGTGCCAGCAGTTTATTGGGGCAGACTCCATACGAGCAGTACTTC.

The V call is TRBV7-9, the J call TRBJ1-1; D ambiguous. Trimming pared 4 bases from V and 4 bases from J, leaving 7 bases between. The CDR3 is made up of 12 amino acids. The germline V gene has CDR1 SEHNR and CDR2 FQNEAQ (reference sequence). CDR3 residues: CASSSHGTEAFF. CDR3 DNA: TGTGCCAGCAGCTCCCACGGCACTGAAGCTTTCTTT.

This clonotype has more than one count but fewer than ten. The chain couples TRBV12-3 or TRBV12-4 to TRBJ2-1, with a possible D match to TRBD2 (5 bases). Trimming stripped 2 bases from V and 0 bases from J, with 20 bases between. CDR3 length: 19 amino acids. The DNA of the CDR3 is TGTGCCAGCAGTTTAAGAACTAGGCCCCTTGGGCCCTCCTACAATGAGCAGTTCTTC. It is translated as CASSLRTRPLGPSYNEQFF.

The chain carries TRBV6-1 and TRBJ2-5; 9 nucleotides match TRBD2. This CDR3 has 15 amino acids. After removal of 7 bases from V and 4 bases from J, the junction contained 10 bases not matched to a gene. Germline CDR1 MNHNS, CDR2 SASEGT. The CDR3 sequence: CASTRAGGVGETQYF. For the CDR3, the DNA is TGTGCCAGCACCCGAGCGGGAGGAGTTGGAGAGACCCAGTACTTC.

The chain couples TRBV6-1 to TRBJ2-1, with no clear D. The length of the CDR3 is 13 residues. Germline V lookup: CDR1 MNHNS, CDR2 SASEGT. V lost 6 bases to trimming and J lost 1 base, with 7 bases between them. The CDR3: CASRPRSYNEQFF. The CDR3 DNA sequence: TGTGCCAGCAGACCCCGTTCCTACAATGAGCAGTTCTTC.

J is TRBJ1-6 and V is TRBV5-1; D uncertain. CDR1 and CDR2 (germline): SGHRS, YFSETQ. Trimming took off 1 base at V and 11 bases at J, with 7 bases between the two ends. This CDR3 is built from 12 residues. CDR3: CASSLIGTPLHF. The CDR3 DNA is TGCGCCAGCAGCTTGATCGGGACACCCCTCCACTTT.

This chain links TRBV12-3 or TRBV12-4 with TRBJ2-5, with no clear D. The length of the CDR3 is 12 residues. V shed 3 bases and J shed 12 bases, with 14 bases lying between them. This CDR3 reads CASSLHGRIKYF. The CDR3 nucleotides read TGTGCCAGCAGTTTGCACGGCAGGATAAAGTACTTC.

This clonotype has more than one count but fewer than ten. Here the CDR3 reads CSARGLAVQETQYF. DNA for the CDR3: TGCAGTGCCAGGGGACTAGCCGTACAAGAGACCCAGTACTTC. This chain links TRBV20-1 with TRBJ2-5; 9 positions agree with TRBD2. The CDR3 covers 14 residues. The germline V gene encodes CDR1 DFQATT and CDR2 SNEGSKA (reference sequence). V lost 6 bases and J lost 2; bases outside the gene matches: 7.

The chain links TRBV9 to TRBJ1-4, with 7 bases identical to TRBD1. CDR3 length: 16 residues. Trimming cost V 4 bases and J 5 bases; bases outside gene matches: 11. The germline V gene has CDR1 SGDLS and CDR2 YYNGEE. The CDR3 nucleotides read TGTGCCAGCAGCCCGAGTCCGGGACAGAGAAATGAAAAACTGTTTTTT. It encodes CASSPSPGQRNEKLFF.